This section outlines one T cell receptor beta chain sequence together with its context. Sequencing was performed with immunoSEQ multiplex PCR; in TCRdb, only in-frame clones are kept and a portion is missing. The sample records more than 90,000 clones, approximately 92% being singletons. The CDR3 runs to 13 residues. V gave up 2 bases and J gave up 3 bases, with 8 bases separating them. Per germline, CDR1 MNHEY and CDR2 SVGAGI. The entry originates in a study of T cell changes during pregnancy in multiple sclerosis. The sample here was peripheral blood, taken in the first trimester of pregnancy. This TCR was sampled from a female donor with multiple sclerosis, enrolled in a pregnancy study. V is TRBV6-5 and J is TRBJ2-7; D is undetermined. In nucleotides, the CDR3 is TGTGCCAGCAGTTACACCCGGTTCTACGAGCAGTACTTC. It is translated as CASSYTRFYEQYF.